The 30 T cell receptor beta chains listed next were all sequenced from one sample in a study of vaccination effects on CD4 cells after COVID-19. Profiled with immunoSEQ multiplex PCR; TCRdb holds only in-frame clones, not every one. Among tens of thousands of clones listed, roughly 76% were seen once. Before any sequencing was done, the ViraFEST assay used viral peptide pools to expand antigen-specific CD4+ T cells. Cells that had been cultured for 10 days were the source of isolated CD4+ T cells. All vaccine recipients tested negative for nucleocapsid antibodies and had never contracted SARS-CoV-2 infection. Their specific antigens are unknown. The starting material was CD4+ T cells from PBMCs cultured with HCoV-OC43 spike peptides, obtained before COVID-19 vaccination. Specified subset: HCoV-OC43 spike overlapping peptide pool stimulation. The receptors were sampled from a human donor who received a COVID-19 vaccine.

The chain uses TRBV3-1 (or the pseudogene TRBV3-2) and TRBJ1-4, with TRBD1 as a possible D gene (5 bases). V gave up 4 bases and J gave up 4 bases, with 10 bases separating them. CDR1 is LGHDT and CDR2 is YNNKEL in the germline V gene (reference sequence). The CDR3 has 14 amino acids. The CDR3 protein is CASSLYQGNEKLFF. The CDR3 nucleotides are TGTGCCAGCAGCCTATACCAGGGTAATGAAAAACTGTTTTTT.

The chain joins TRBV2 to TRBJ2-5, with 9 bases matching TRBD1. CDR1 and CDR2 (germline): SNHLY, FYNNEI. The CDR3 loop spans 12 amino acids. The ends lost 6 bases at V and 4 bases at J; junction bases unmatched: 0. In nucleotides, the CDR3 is TGTGCCAGCAGGGGACAGGGAGAGACCCAGTACTTC. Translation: CASRGQGETQYF.

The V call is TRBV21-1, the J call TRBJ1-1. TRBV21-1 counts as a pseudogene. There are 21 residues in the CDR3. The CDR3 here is CASSKGGLSYRDRTPNTEAFF. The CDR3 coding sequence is TGTGCCAGCAGCAAAGGGGGTCTGTCATACCGGGACCGCACCCCGAACACTGAAGCTTTCTTT.

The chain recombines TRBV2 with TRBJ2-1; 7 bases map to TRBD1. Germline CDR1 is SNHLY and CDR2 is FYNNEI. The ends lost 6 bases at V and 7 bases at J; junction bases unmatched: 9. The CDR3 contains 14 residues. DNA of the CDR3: TGTGCCAGCAGAGACCCCGGGACAGCTAATGAGCAGTTCTTC. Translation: CASRDPGTANEQFF.

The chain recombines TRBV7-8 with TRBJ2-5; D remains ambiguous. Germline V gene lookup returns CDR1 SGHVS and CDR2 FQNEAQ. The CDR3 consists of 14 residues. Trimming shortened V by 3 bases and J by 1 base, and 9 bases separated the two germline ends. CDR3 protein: CASSFQGFQETQYF. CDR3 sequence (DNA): TGTGCCAGCAGCTTCCAAGGGTTCCAAGAGACCCAGTACTTC. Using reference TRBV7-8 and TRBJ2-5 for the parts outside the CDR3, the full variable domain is GAGVSQSPRYKVAKRGQDVALRCDPISGHVSLFWYQQALGQGPEFLTYFQNEAQLDKSGLPSDRFFAERPEGSVSTLKIQRTQQEDSAVYLCASSFQGFQETQYFGPGTRLLVL.

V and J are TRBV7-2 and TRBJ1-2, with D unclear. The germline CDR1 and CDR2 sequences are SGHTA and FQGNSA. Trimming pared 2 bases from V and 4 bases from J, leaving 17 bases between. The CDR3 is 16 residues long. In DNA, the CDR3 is TGTGCCAGCAGCTTATCCTCCCGGGAGGTGTTCTATGGCTACACCTTC. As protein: CASSLSSREVFYGYTF.

For the CDR3, the DNA is TGTGCCAGCAGGAAACAGGGGTGGAGGAACGAGCAGTACGTC. Amino acid sequence: CASRKQGWRNEQYV. This chain uses TRBV14 with TRBJ2-7; TRBD1 matches at 7 bases. The CDR3 runs to 14 residues. The germline CDR1 and CDR2 sequences are SGHDN and FVKESK. Unmatched junction bases numbered 10, after V lost 6 bases and J lost 5 bases.

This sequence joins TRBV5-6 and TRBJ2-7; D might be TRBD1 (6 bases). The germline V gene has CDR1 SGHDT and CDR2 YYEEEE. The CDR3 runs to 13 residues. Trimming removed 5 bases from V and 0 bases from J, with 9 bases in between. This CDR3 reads CASRRGGSYEQYV. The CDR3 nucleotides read TGTGCCAGCAGACGAGGGGGCTCCTACGAGCAGTACGTC.

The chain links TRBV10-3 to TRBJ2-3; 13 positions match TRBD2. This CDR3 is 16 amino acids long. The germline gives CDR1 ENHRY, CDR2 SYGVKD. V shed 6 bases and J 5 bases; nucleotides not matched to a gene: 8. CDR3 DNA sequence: TGTGCCATCAGGAAAGGGACTAGCGGGGCGGTAGATACGCAGTATTTT. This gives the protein CAIRKGTSGAVDTQYF.

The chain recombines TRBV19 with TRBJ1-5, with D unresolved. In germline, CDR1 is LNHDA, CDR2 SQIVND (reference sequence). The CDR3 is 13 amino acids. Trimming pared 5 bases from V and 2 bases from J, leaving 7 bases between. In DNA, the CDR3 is TGTGCCAGTAGTCCCCCGGGCAATCAGCCCCAGCATTTT. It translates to CASSPPGNQPQHF.

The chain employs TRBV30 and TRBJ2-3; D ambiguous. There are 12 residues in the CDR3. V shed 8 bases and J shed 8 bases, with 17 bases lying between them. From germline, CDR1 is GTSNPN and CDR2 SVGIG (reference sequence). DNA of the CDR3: TGTGCCCTAGAAGCGCCGTCGGGTACGCAGTATTTT. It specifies CALEAPSGTQYF.

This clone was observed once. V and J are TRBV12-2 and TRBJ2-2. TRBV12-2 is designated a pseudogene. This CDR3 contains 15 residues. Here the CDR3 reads CASRFLGTGPGELFF. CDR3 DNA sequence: TGTGCAAGTCGCTTCCTAGGAACGGGGCCCGGGGAGCTGTTTTTT.

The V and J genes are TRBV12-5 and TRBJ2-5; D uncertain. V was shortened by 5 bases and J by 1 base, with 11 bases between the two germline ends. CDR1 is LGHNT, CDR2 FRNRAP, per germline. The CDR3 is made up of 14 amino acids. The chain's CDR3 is CASGNLPAQETQYF. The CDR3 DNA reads TGTGCTAGTGGTAACCTTCCCGCCCAAGAGACCCAGTACTTC.

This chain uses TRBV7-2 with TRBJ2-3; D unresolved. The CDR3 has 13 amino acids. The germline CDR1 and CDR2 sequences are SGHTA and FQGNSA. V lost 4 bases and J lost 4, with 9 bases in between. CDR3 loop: CASSSRLADTQYF. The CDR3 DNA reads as TGTGCCAGCAGCTCCCGACTCGCAGATACGCAGTATTTT.

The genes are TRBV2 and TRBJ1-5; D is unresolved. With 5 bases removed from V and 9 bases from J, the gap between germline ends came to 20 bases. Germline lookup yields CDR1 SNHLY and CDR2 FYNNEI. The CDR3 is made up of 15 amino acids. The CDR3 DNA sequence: TGTGCCAGCAGTCTTTATTCGGCCAAGGCGACGCCCCAGCATTTT. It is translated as CASSLYSAKATPQHF.

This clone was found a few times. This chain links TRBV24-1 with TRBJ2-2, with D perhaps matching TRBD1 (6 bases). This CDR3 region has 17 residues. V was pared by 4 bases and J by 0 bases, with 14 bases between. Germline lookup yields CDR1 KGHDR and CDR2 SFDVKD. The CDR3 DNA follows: TGTGCCACCAGTGACCCCAGGGGCCCCGCGAACACCGGGGAGCTGTTTTTT. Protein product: CATSDPRGPANTGELFF.

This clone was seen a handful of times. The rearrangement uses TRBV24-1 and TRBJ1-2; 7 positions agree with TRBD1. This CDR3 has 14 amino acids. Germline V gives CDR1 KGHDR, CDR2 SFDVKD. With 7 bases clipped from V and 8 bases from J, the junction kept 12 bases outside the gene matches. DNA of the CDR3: TGTGCCACCAGCGAGGACAGGTCTCCTTGGGGCTACACCTTC. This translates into CATSEDRSPWGYTF.

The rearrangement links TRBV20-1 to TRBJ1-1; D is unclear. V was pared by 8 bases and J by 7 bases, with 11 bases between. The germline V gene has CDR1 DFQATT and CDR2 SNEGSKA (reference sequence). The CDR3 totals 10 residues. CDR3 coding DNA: TGCAGTTGGAGGTTGGGTGAAGCTTTCTTT. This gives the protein CSWRLGEAFF.

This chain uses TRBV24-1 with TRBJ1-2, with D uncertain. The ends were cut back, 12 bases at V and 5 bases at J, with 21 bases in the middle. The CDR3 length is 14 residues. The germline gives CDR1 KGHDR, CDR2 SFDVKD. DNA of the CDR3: TGTGCCCCGCGATTTTTTCACCCATCTTATGGCTACACCTTC. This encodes CAPRFFHPSYGYTF.

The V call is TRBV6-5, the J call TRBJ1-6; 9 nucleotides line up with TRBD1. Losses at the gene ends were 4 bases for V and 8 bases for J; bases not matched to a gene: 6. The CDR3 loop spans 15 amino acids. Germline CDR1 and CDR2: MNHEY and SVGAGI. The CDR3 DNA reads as TGTGCCAGCAGTTTTCACCGGGACAGGGATTCACCCCTCCACTTT. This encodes CASSFHRDRDSPLHF.

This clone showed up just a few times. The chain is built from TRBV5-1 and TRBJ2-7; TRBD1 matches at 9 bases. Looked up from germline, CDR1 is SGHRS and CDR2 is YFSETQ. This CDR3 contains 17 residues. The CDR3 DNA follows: TGCGCCAGCAGCTCTAGCCCCTTCGACAGGGGGTCCTTCGAGCAGTACGTC. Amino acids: CASSSSPFDRGSFEQYV.

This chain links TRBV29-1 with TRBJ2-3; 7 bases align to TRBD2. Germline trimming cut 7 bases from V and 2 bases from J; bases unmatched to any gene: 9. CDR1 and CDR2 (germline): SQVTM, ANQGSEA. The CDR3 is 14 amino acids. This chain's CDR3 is CSGSPAGYTDTQYF. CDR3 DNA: TGCAGCGGGTCTCCAGCGGGGTACACAGATACGCAGTATTTT.

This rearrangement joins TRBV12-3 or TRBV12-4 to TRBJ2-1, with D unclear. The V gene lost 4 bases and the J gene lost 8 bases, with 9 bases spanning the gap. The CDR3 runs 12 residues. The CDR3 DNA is TGTGCCAGCAGTTCCGACAACCATGAGCAGTTCTTC. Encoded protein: CASSSDNHEQFF.

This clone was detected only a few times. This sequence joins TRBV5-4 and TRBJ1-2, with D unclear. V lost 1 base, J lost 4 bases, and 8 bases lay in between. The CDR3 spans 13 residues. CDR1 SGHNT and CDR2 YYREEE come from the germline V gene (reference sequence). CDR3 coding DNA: TGTGCCAGCAGCTTGAACAGTATCTATGGCTACACCTTC. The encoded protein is CASSLNSIYGYTF.

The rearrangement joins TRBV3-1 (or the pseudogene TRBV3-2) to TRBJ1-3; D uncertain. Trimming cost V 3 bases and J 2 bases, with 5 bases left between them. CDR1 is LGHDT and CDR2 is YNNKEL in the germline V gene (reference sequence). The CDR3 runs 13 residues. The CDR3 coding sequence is TGTGCCAGCAGCCATTCAGCTGGAAACACCATATATTTT. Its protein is CASSHSAGNTIYF.

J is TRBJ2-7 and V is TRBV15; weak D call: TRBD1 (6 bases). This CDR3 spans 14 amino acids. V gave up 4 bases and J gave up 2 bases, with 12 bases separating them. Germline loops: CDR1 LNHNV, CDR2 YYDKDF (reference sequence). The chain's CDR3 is CATSIHKGAYEQYV. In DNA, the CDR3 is TGTGCCACCAGCATACACAAGGGGGCCTACGAGCAGTACGTC.

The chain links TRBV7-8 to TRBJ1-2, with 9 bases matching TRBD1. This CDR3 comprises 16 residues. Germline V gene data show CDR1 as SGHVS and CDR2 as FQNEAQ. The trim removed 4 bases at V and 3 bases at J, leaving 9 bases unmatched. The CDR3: CASSSEKGQGHYGYTF. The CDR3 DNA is TGTGCCAGCAGCTCAGAGAAAGGACAGGGGCACTATGGCTACACCTTC.

As DNA, the CDR3 is TGTGCCAGCAACAGGGGGATGAACACCGGGGAGCTGTTTTTT. Protein product: CASNRGMNTGELFF. This chain uses TRBV6-5 with TRBJ2-2; TRBD1 matches 8 bases. J lost 1 base, V lost 7 bases, and 2 bases had no gene match. From germline, CDR1 is MNHEY and CDR2 SVGAGI. The CDR3 sequence is 14 residues long.

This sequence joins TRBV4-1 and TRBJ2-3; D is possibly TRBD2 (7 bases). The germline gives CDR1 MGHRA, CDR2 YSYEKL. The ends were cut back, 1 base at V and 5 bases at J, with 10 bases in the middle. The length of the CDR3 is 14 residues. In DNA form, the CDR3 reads TGCGCCAGCAGCCAAGTGCGGGGGCGAGATACGCAGTATTTT. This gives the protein CASSQVRGRDTQYF.

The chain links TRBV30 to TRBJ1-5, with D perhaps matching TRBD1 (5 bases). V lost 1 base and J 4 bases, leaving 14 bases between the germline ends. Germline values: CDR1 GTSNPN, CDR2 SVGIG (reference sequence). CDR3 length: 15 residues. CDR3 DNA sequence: TGTGCCTGGAGTGCGCAGGGAAGAGGGAATCAGCCCCAGCATTTT. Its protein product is CAWSAQGRGNQPQHF.